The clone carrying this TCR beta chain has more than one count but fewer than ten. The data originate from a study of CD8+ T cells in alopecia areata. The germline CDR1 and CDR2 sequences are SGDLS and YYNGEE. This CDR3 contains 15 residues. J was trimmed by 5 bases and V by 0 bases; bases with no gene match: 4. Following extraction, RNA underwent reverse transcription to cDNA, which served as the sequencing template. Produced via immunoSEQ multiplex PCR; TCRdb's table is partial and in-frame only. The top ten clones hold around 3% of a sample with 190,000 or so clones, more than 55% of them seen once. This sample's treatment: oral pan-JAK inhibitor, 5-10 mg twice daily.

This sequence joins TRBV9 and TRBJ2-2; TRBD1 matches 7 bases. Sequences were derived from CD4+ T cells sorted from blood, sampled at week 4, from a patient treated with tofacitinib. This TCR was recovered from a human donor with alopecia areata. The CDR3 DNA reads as TGTGCCAGCAGCGTAGCAGCGACAGGGACCGGGGAGCTGTTTTTT. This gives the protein CASSVAATGTGELFF.